The source of this T cell receptor (beta chain) is a study of T cells in localized non-small cell lung cancer. Germline CDR1 and CDR2: SNHLY and FYNNEI. There are 14 residues in the CDR3. V was pared by 2 bases and J by 0 bases, with 5 bases between. Remarks on this clone: Its matching antigen is unknown.

Only in-frame clones appear in the TCRdb table, and some are missing; sequencing was by immunoSEQ multiplex PCR. The sample carries about 26,000 clones, approximately 90% recorded once. Broader study findings: Uninvolved adjacent lung had more T cell clonality than any other tissue, topping tumor. Adjacent lung held a median around 58 of the top 100 tumor clones. Increased T cell density in blood showed an association with longer overall survival. Sequence data derive from only one tumor region, so heterogeneity remains possible.

This chain joins TRBV2 and TRBJ2-4; D gene unclear. This clonotype was sampled from a female donor older than 55 with stage II squamous cell lung carcinoma. Sequences were derived from peripheral blood, sampled before any cancer treatment. The CDR3 is CASSEREAKNIQYF. CDR3 nucleotides: TGTGCCAGCAGTGAAAGAGAAGCCAAAAACATTCAGTACTTC.